This T cell receptor beta chain came from a study of shared clonotypes between healthy human individuals. Study-level information: Three men and a couple of women, aged 18 to 49, were donors.

Study-wide findings and caveats: Naive subsets typically showed greater estimated richness than memory subsets.

Germline V CDR1 and CDR2: MNHEY, SMNVEV (reference sequence). V dropped 6 bases and J dropped 8; count of bases not matched to a gene: 11. The CDR3 runs 14 residues. The assay ran at deep level. Using immunoSEQ multiplex PCR, the repertoire was profiled, and TCRdb retains in-frame clones only, with some absent. Of hundreds of thousands of clones listed, about 96% are singletons. As defined, naive CD8 cells were CD45RO-negative and positively selected for CCR7, with terminally differentiated effector memory CD45RA+ cells excluded. On this clone itself: Its antigen is unidentified.

The sample comprised naive CD8+ T cells sorted from blood. The V call is TRBV27, the J call TRBJ1-2, with 8 bases identical to TRBD1. The clonotype was recovered from a man aged 25-45 years in good health. The CDR3 is CASRMQGAFRGYTF. Written as DNA, the CDR3 is TGTGCCAGCAGGATGCAGGGGGCATTCCGAGGCTACACCTTC.